This TCR beta chain was captured by sequencing in a study of technical replicates of blood from a handful of donors. Germline assignment: CDR1 MGHRA and CDR2 YSYEKL. CDR3 length: 16 amino acids. With V trimmed by 4 bases and J by 7 bases, 15 bases remained unmatched. The protocol was immunoSEQ multiplex PCR, while the TCRdb copy is restricted to in-frame clones and leaves out a portion. The sample yields tens of thousands of clones, about nine tenths seen once. The specimen was T cells isolated from PBMCs. This clonotype was sampled from a human donor in good health. The chain couples TRBV4-1 to TRBJ1-2; 7 bases fit TRBD1. In DNA, the CDR3 is TGCGCCAGCAGCCTAGATGTGGGACAGAAAGTTTTTGGCTACACCTTC. Protein: CASSLDVGQKVFGYTF.